This T cell receptor beta chain originates from a study of blood T cell repertoires in COVID-19. Study at large: COVID-19 samples, acute and convalescent, were from the United States, Italy and Spain. PBMCs, B-cell-depleted T cells, or T cells provided the cDNA or gDNA that made up the material.

The method was immunoSEQ multiplex PCR; TCRdb's version includes in-frame clones alone and lacks a portion of them. The repertoire has about 190,000 clones, roughly 80% of them found once; the top ten carry approximately 15%. What was sequenced was peripheral blood. This TCR came from a man in his fifties who had recovered from COVID-19.

CDR3 coding DNA: TGCGCCAGCAGCCTTCAACCCGACAGGGAAGCTTTCTTT. It specifies CASSLQPDREAFF. This chain uses TRBV4-1 with TRBJ1-1, with D perhaps TRBD1 (6 bases). Trimming removed 4 bases from V and 8 bases from J, with 14 bases in between. This CDR3 contains 13 residues. Germline V CDR1 and CDR2: MGHRA, YSYEKL.